Below, one T cell receptor beta chain is given with its context. As yet, its antigen is unknown. The record originates from a study of T cell responses to AZD1222 COVID-19 vaccine. Study context: Investigators merged groups given second doses at roughly 4 or roughly 12 weeks.

General study points: The reported proportion of spike-specific TCRs targeting unmutated variant regions was nearly half. Spike-specific TCR breadth and depth rose after two AZD1222 doses.

Profiling relied on immunoSEQ multiplex PCR, and the TCRdb table lists in-frame clones only, not all of them. The table records 90,000 to 100,000 clones, around 89% of them present only once. The germline V and J ends were trimmed by 0 bases and 1 base, with 16 bases remaining between them. CDR1 and CDR2 from the germline V gene are LGHNA and YSLEER. The CDR3 is 18 amino acids. The sequence was collected from an adult in good health. V is TRBV4-3 and J is TRBJ1-5; D not certain. The sequencing here drew on peripheral blood, taken on day 0 of AZD1222 vaccination. The CDR3 DNA is TGCGCCAGCAGCCAAGATCCCCCCGGGAGTCTGAGCAATCAGCCCCAGCATTTT. Protein: CASSQDPPGSLSNQPQHF.